The 27 T cell receptor beta chains below all came from one sample that was sequenced in a study of glioma-infiltrating T cells. TCR alpha and beta CDR3 regions were amplified from RNA using iRepertoire nested multiplex PCR. A single record per CDR3 protein comes from TCRdb applying MiXCR to the multiplex PCR reads. The sample has over 100,000 distinct CDR3 sequences, 20% to 25% seen once; the top ten hold about a third. The sequencing input was glioma tissue, nonneoplastic brain tissue, or PBMCs (not recorded which). The receptors here all came from a human donor with low-grade glioma or glioblastoma, undergoing nonglioma brain surgery, or in good health (not recorded which).

In regard to this clonotype: A much larger clone is a single base away; this may be a read error. V is TRBV6-5 and J is TRBJ1-1; TRBD1 agrees at 7 bases. This CDR3 has 15 amino acids. J lost 4 bases, V lost 10 bases, and 15 bases had no gene match. Germline CDR1 MNHEY, CDR2 SVGAGI. CDR3 DNA: TGTGCCATCACTCAAGACCACAGGGGAGGCACTGAAGCTTTCTTT. This codes for CAITQDHRGGTEAFF.

At least ten counts were recorded for this clonotype. V and J are TRBV6-1 and TRBJ2-3; D possibly matches TRBD1 or TRBD2 (6 bases each). V gave up 6 bases and J gave up 2 bases, with 21 bases separating them. This CDR3 has 17 amino acids. Germline-derived CDR1 and CDR2 are MNHNS and SASEGT. The CDR3 DNA reads as TGTGCCAGCAGAGACGGATTACAGGGACTCTACACAGATACGCAGTATTTT. It specifies CASRDGLQGLYTDTQYF.

This clonotype was counted at least ten times. The chain is built from TRBV29-1 and TRBJ1-2; 10 nucleotides align to TRBD1. Trimming at V came to 0 bases and at J to 3 bases, leaving 7 bases not matched to a gene. The CDR3 length is 16 residues. Germline V gene data show CDR1 as SQVTM and CDR2 as ANQGSEA. CDR3 coding DNA: TGCAGCGTTGAAGATTGGGGGGACAGGGGATACTATGGCTACACCTTC. This codes for CSVEDWGDRGYYGYTF.

This clonotype was detected many times. V gene TRBV19 combines with J gene TRBJ1-5; possibly TRBD1 for D (5 bases). This CDR3 spans 16 amino acids. Trimming removed 10 bases from V and 1 base from J, with 20 bases in between. The germline gives CDR1 LNHDA, CDR2 SQIVND (reference sequence). The CDR3 coding sequence is TGTGCCACCACAGGAGCAGCCGCTGCGAGCAATCAGCCCCAGCATTTT. This encodes CATTGAAAASNQPQHF.

This clonotype was picked up many times. This chain joins TRBV4-1 and TRBJ2-7, with D possibly TRBD2 on 7 matching bases. This CDR3 is 17 amino acids long. CDR1 and CDR2 (germline): MGHRA, YSYEKL. With 3 bases removed from V and 4 bases from J, the gap between germline ends came to 22 bases. CDR3 nucleotide sequence: TGCGCCAGCAGCCAGGCAAGGGGAGGGACATCGCTATACGAGCAGTACTTC. Translating it yields CASSQARGGTSLYEQYF.

At least ten counts were recorded for this clonotype. The chain combines TRBV7-9 with TRBJ2-1; TRBD2 matches at 7 bases. CDR1 and CDR2 from the germline V gene are SEHNR and FQNEAQ (reference sequence). This CDR3 region has 17 residues. The junction had 15 bases not matched to a gene; V was cut back by 5 bases and J by 5 bases. CDR3 region: CASSPVSAGEVHNEQFF. The CDR3 coding sequence is TGTGCCAGCAGCCCGGTTTCTGCGGGGGAGGTCCACAATGAGCAGTTCTTC.

This clonotype has at least ten counts. The chain employs TRBV9 and TRBJ2-7, with 7 nucleotides matching TRBD1. The V gene's germline CDR1 is SGDLS and CDR2 YYNGEE. The CDR3 totals 13 residues. With 3 bases clipped from V and 4 bases from J, the junction kept 4 bases outside the gene matches. This chain's CDR3 is CASSGQGAYEQYF. As DNA, the CDR3 is TGTGCCAGCAGCGGACAGGGCGCTTACGAGCAGTACTTC.

This clonotype was observed at least ten times. The J gene is TRBJ2-1, the V gene TRBV6-1; tentative D call: TRBD1 (7 bases). Germline loops: CDR1 MNHNS, CDR2 SASEGT. Trimming took 4 bases from V and 8 from J, leaving 18 bases between them. The CDR3 has 15 amino acids. This chain's CDR3 is CASSAPDREVDEQFF. DNA of the CDR3: TGTGCCAGCAGTGCCCCCGACAGGGAGGTAGATGAGCAGTTCTTC.

In its sample, this clonotype was seen a few times. A read error may be the cause here, since a much bigger clone is one base away. This rearrangement joins TRBV24-1 to TRBJ1-2; 10 bases are a match to TRBD1. CDR1 KGHDR and CDR2 SFDVKD come from the germline V gene. This CDR3 is 17 amino acids long. CDR3 DNA sequence: TGTGCCACCAGTGATGCGACGACAGGGGGCCTCAACTATGGCCACACCTTC. Residues: CATSDATTGGLNYGHTF.

V is TRBV7-3 and J is TRBJ2-7, with D maybe TRBD2 (6 bases). CDR1 and CDR2 (germline): SGHTA, FQGTGA. The CDR3 is made up of 13 amino acids. V was trimmed by 5 bases and J by 5 bases, leaving 13 bases between them. CDR3 protein: CASSLGGTHEQYF. The CDR3 nucleotides are TGTGCCAGCAGCCTCGGGGGAACACACGAGCAGTACTTC.

With regard to this clonotype: This may be a read error, as it is one base from a much larger clone. This chain uses TRBV12-3 or TRBV12-4 with TRBJ1-1, with 7 positions matching TRBD1. V lost 6 bases and J lost 6; bases outside the gene matches: 19. This CDR3 spans 17 amino acids. For the CDR3, the DNA is TGTGCCAGCAGAGATCGAGCCCGACAGGGTTTGAAGGCTGAAGCTTTCTTT. Its translation: CASRDRARQGLKAEAFF.

Many counts were recorded for this clonotype. DNA of the CDR3: TGCAGCGTTGGGGCGGATAGGAACCTAAACACCATATATTTT. This sequence encodes CSVGADRNLNTIYF. This chain joins TRBV29-1 and TRBJ1-3; D remains unclear. Germline V CDR1 and CDR2: SQVTM, ANQGSEA. The CDR3 runs to 14 residues. V was cut by 4 bases and J by 6 bases, with 16 bases left in between.

The sample holds a few counts of this clonotype. This chain connects TRBV11-3 to TRBJ2-1, with a possible D match to TRBD1 (7 bases). Trimming stripped 5 bases from V and 4 bases from J, with 15 bases between. The CDR3 sequence is 15 residues long. The germline gives CDR1 SGHNT, CDR2 YENEEA. CDR3 loop: CASSVRQGGYNEQFF. The CDR3 nucleotides are TGTGCCAGCAGCGTGCGGCAGGGGGGTTACAATGAGCAGTTCTTC.

This clonotype was seen ten or more times. The V and J genes are TRBV6-6 and TRBJ2-7, with D perhaps matching TRBD2 (6 bases). V was shortened by 0 bases and J by 0 bases, with 15 bases between the two germline ends. Germline V gives CDR1 MNHNY, CDR2 SVGAGI (reference sequence). The CDR3 extends over 17 amino acids. DNA of the CDR3: TGTGCCAGCAGTTACTCGATCTCGGGAGTGAACTCCTACGAGCAGTACTTC. As protein: CASSYSISGVNSYEQYF.

Turning to this clonotype: The junction differs from germline at one of its ends, possibly a read error. V and J are TRBV5-6 and TRBJ1-5; a weak D match, TRBD1 (6 bases). CDR1 and CDR2 from the germline V gene are SGHDT and YYEEEE. CDR3 length equals 15 residues. CDR3 DNA: TGTGCCAGCAGCTTGCTGGCAGGGGATAATCAGATCCAGCATTTC. Translation gives CASSLLAGDNQIQHF.

The chain employs TRBV18 and TRBJ1-4; D gene unclear. The V end lost 0 bases, the J end lost 7 bases, and 9 bases lay between the germline ends. The CDR3 extends over 14 amino acids. The germline V gene has CDR1 KGHSH and CDR2 LQKENI. CDR3 DNA sequence: TGTGCCAGCTCACCACCGGCGGGAGCTGAAAAACTGTTTTTT. This sequence encodes CASSPPAGAEKLFF.

The chain joins TRBV11-2 to TRBJ2-5, with D tentatively TRBD1 (6 bases). With 2 bases removed from V and 5 bases from J, the gap between germline ends came to 18 bases. The germline gives CDR1 SGHAT, CDR2 FQNNGV. This CDR3 region has 16 residues. The CDR3 here is CASSLWQAGVRETQYF. DNA for the CDR3: TGTGCCAGCAGCTTATGGCAGGCAGGGGTTAGGGAGACCCAGTACTTC.

This clonotype was counted ten times or more. The chain links TRBV28 to TRBJ1-3; no firm D call. The V end lost 7 bases, the J end lost 3 bases, and 7 bases lay between the germline ends. Per the germline V gene, CDR1 is MDHEN and CDR2 is SYDVKM. The CDR3 spans 12 residues. CDR3 loop: CASKVGGNTIYF. The CDR3, as DNA: TGTGCCAGCAAAGTTGGTGGAAACACCATATATTTT.

This clonotype showed up many times. The chain links TRBV7-3 to TRBJ2-1, with D maybe TRBD1 (5 bases). CDR1 is SGHTA and CDR2 is FQGTGA in the germline V gene. The germline V and J ends were trimmed by 2 bases and 8 bases, with 10 bases remaining between them. The CDR3 extends over 13 amino acids. The CDR3: CASSLSGLDEQFF. CDR3 in DNA: TGTGCCAGCAGCTTATCAGGGTTAGATGAGCAGTTCTTC.

Turning to this clonotype: This may stem from a read error, because a much larger clone lies one nucleotide away. This chain connects TRBV6-1 to TRBJ1-1, with 8 bases that match TRBD1. The CDR3 is 15 residues long. In germline, CDR1 is MNHNS, CDR2 SASEGT. The CDR3 DNA reads TGTGCCAGCAGCTTACCCCGACAGGGGCCCTCTGAAGTTTTCTTT. It is translated as CASSLPRQGPSEVFF.

This clonotype was observed many times. V is TRBV5-1 and J is TRBJ2-7; D might be TRBD1 (5 bases). V was pared by 6 bases and J by 5 bases, with 18 bases between. The CDR3 loop spans 14 amino acids. Germline values: CDR1 SGHRS, CDR2 YFSETQ. CDR3 in DNA: TGCGCCAGCATGCGGCAGGGAACCCCTGACGAGCAGTACTTC. Residues: CASMRQGTPDEQYF.

This clonotype was seen repeatedly, ten times or more. This chain connects TRBV29-1 to TRBJ1-1, with D maybe TRBD1 (6 bases). Germline lookup yields CDR1 SQVTM and CDR2 ANQGSEA. The CDR3 length is 12 residues. V was cut by 6 bases and J by 5 bases, with 13 bases left in between. The CDR3 spells CSVEGETTEAFF. CDR3 DNA sequence: TGCAGCGTCGAGGGGGAGACGACTGAAGCTTTCTTT.

This clonotype was recorded many times. The chain uses TRBV7-9 and TRBJ2-1; 8 bases map to TRBD2. The CDR3 sequence is 12 residues long. The germline gives CDR1 SEHNR, CDR2 FQNEAQ (reference sequence). Trimming at V came to 5 bases and at J to 15 bases, leaving 9 bases not matched to a gene. In DNA, the CDR3 is TGTGCCAGCAGCCGCGAGGGACTAGGTGCGTTCTTC. It encodes CASSREGLGAFF. Variable domain in full (rest from reference TRBV7-9 and TRBJ2-1): DTGVSQNPRHKITKRGQNVTFRCDPISEHNRLYWYRQTLGQGPEFLTYFQNEAQLEKSRLLSDRFSAERPKGSFSTLEIQRTEQGDSAMYLCASSREGLGAFFGPGTRLTVL.

The table lists this clonotype with many counts. The rearrangement joins TRBV2 to TRBJ1-3; no clear D gene. There are 15 residues in the CDR3. V was clipped by 4 bases and J by 3 bases, with 13 bases between them. Per germline, CDR1 SNHLY and CDR2 FYNNEI. CDR3 nucleotide sequence: TGTGCCAGCAGTGCGGGCCCCGCGTATGGAAACACCATATATTTT. It codes for CASSAGPAYGNTIYF.

Only a few counts were recorded for this clonotype. The J gene is TRBJ2-3, the V gene TRBV12-3 or TRBV12-4; 9 bases map to TRBD1. The length of the CDR3 is 16 residues. The V segment lost 6 bases and the J segment 2 bases; nucleotides outside the gene matches: 9. CDR3: CASRDDRGIYTDTQYF. The CDR3 nucleotides are TGTGCCAGCAGGGATGACAGGGGGATTTACACAGATACGCAGTATTTT.

This clonotype was detected ten times or more. This chain connects TRBV6-6 to TRBJ2-6; D is unresolved. V was pared by 0 bases and J by 0 bases, with 9 bases between. CDR1 is MNHNY, CDR2 SVGAGI, per germline (reference sequence). CDR3 length: 17 residues. The CDR3 nucleotides read TGTGCCAGCAGTTACTCGATGGCCAACTCTGGGGCCAACGTCCTGACTTTC. It encodes CASSYSMANSGANVLTF.

There are a few counts of this clonotype. The genes are TRBV12-3 or TRBV12-4 and TRBJ2-5; 8 positions match TRBD2. This CDR3 comprises 14 residues. Germline trimming cut 6 bases from V and 4 bases from J; bases unmatched to any gene: 7. The CDR3 region has the DNA TGTGCCAGCAGAAAAAGCGGGGGCGCAGAGACCCAGTACTTC. It encodes CASRKSGGAETQYF.